Reported below is one T cell receptor (beta chain). The antigen is unknown. The CD4+ fraction was divided into a CD45RA+ naive subset and a CD45RA-negative memory subset. Produced via immunoSEQ multiplex PCR; TCRdb's table is partial and in-frame only. There are 2,100,000 or so clones in the sample; 90% to 97% occur only once, and less than 0.15% lies in the top ten. This specimen comes from a study of shared clonotypes between healthy human individuals. General study points: Memory subsets generally showed lower estimated richness than naive subsets.

The CDR3 extends over 16 amino acids. In germline, CDR1 is SNHLY, CDR2 FYNNEI. The V end lost 7 bases, the J end lost 5 bases, and 21 bases lay between the germline ends. This clonotype was obtained from a man aged 18 to 30 in good health. The sample was naive CD4+ T cells sorted from blood. Subset denoted: CD45RA+ positively selected. The chain is built from TRBV2 and TRBJ2-1; unclear D gene. Here the CDR3 DNA reads TGTGCCAGCATAGAAAGTAGGTGGCCCAAAAACAATGAGCAGTTCTTC. This gives the protein CASIESRWPKNNEQFF.